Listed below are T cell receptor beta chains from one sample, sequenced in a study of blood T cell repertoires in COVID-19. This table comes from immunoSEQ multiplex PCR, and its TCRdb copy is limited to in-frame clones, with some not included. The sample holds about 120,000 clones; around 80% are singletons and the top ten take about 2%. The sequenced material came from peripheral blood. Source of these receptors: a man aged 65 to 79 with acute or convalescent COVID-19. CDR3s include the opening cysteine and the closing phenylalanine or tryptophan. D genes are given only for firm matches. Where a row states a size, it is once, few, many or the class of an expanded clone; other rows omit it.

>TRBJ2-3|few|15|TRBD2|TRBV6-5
TGTGCCAGCAGTCGACTAGCGGGGGCAGGAGATACGCAGTATTTT
CASSRLAGAGDTQYF
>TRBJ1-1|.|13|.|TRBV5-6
TGTGCCACCTGGCGGTGGATGAACACTGAAGCTTTCTTT
CATWRWMNTEAFF
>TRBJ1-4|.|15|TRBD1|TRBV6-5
TGTGCCAGCAGTTACGGGCAGGGGGCGCGAGAAAAACTGTTTTTT
CASSYGQGAREKLFF
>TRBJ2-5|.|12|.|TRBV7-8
TGTGCCAGCAGCCTGTCCCGAGAGACCCAGTACTTC
CASSLSRETQYF
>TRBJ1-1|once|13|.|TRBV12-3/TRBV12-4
TGTGCCAGCAGTGGGACTGTAGGCACTGAAGCTTTCTTT
CASSGTVGTEAFF
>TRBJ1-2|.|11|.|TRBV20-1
TGCAGTGCTCGGGACACCTATGGCTACACCTTC
CSARDTYGYTF
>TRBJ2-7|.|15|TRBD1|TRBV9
TGTGCCAGCAGCGTCACCGGGACAGGGTGGCTCGAGCAGTACTTC
CASSVTGTGWLEQYF
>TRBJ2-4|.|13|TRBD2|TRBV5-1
TGCGCCAGCAGGGGGGGGACCCCGGGAATTCAGTACTTC
CASRGGTPGIQYF
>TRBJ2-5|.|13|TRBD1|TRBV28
TGTGCCAGCAGCTCAGGGGGCTGGGAGACCCAGTACTTC
CASSSGGWETQYF
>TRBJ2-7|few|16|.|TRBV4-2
TGTGCCAGCAGCCCCCATGGTAGCGGTGGCTCCTACGAGCAGTACTTC
CASSPHGSGGSYEQYF
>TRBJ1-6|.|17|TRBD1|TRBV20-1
TGCAGTGCTAGTCCCCCGGGACAGGGATCCTATAATTCACCCCTCCACTTT
CSASPPGQGSYNSPLHF
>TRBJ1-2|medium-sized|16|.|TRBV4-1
TGCGCCAGCAGCCAAGAGCCCGGGTACAGGATCCGAGGCTACACCTTC
CASSQEPGYRIRGYTF
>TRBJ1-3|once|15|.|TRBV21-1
TGTGCCAGCAACATACAGGGGGCCGCTGGAAACACCATATATTTT
CASNIQGAAGNTIYF
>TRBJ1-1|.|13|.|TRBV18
TGTGCCAGCTCGACCGGAGGCTACACTGAAGCTTTCTTT
CASSTGGYTEAFF
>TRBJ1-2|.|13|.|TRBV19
TGTGCCAGTAGTATATCAATAGCCACCCCCGCGACCTTC
CASSISIATPATF
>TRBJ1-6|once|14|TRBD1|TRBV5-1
TGCGCCAGCAGCTTGGGACAGGGTAATTCACCCCTCCACTTT
CASSLGQGNSPLHF
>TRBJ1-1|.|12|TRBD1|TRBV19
TGTGCCAGTAGTGACTACACAGGGGGAGCTTTCTTT
CASSDYTGGAFF
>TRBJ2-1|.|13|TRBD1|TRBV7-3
TGTGCCAGCAGCAGGGACAGGGTAAATGAGCAGTTCTTC
CASSRDRVNEQFF
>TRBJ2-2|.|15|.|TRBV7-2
TGTGCCAGCAGCTTAGGGGTGGACCCGGGATGGGAGCTGTTTTTT
CASSLGVDPGWELFF
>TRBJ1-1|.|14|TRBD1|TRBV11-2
TGTGCCAGCAGCCTCGGACAGGGGGTCACTGAAGCTTTCTTT
CASSLGQGVTEAFF
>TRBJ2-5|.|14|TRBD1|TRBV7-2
TGTGCCAGCAGAACCGGGACAGGGGCGGAGACCCAGTACTTC
CASRTGTGAETQYF
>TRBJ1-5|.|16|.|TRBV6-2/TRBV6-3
TGTGCCAGCAGTTACCCGGACAGAGCTAGCAATCAGCCCCAGCATTTT
CASSYPDRASNQPQHF
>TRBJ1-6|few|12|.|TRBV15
TGTGCCACCAGCCTCGGGGAGGCACCCCTCCACTTT
CATSLGEAPLHF
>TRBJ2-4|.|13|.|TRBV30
TGTGCCTGGAGAAAGACTAGTGGGGACATTCAGTACTTC
CAWRKTSGDIQYF
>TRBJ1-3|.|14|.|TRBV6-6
TGTGCCAGCACCCAGGGGCTCGGGGGAAACACCATATATTTT
CASTQGLGGNTIYF
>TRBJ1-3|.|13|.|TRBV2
TGTGCCAGTGGGGGGGGCCTGGGAAACACCATATATTTT
CASGGGLGNTIYF
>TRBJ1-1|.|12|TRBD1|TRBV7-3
TGTGCCAGCAGCTTCCAGGGGGAAAAAGCTTTCTTT
CASSFQGEKAFF
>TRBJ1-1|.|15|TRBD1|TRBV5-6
TGTGCCAGCAGACCCCGGGACAGGATGACTGTGGGAGCTTTCTTT
CASRPRDRMTVGAFF
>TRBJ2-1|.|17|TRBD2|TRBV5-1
TGCGCCAGCAGCTTGGCTGGCACTAGCGGGTTCTACAATGAGCAGTTCTTC
CASSLAGTSGFYNEQFF
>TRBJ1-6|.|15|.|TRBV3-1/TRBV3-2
TGTGCCAGCAGAAACGCCAACGCAGTAAATTCACCCCTCCACTTT
CASRNANAVNSPLHF
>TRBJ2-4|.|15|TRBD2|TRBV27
TGTGCCAGCAGTGTGACTAGCGGGGCCAAAAACATTCAGTACTTC
CASSVTSGAKNIQYF
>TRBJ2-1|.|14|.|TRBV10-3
TGTGCCATCAGGGACCCTACAGGGCGCAATGAGCAGTTCTTC
CAIRDPTGRNEQFF
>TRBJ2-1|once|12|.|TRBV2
TGTGCCGCCTCTCGAGAGTTTAATGAGCAGTTCTTC
CAASREFNEQFF
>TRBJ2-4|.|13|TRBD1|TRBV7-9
TGTGCCAGCAGCCGCGGACAGGGGGACATTCAGTACTTC
CASSRGQGDIQYF
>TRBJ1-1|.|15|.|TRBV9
TGTGCCAGCAGCCCACAGGAGACCTTTCGCACTGAAGCTTTCTTT
CASSPQETFRTEAFF
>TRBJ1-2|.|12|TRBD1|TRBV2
TGTGCCACCAAGGACAGGCGATATGGCTACACCTTC
CATKDRRYGYTF
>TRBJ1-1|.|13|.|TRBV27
TGTGCCAGCAGTTTGTTCGGTTCGGGTGAAGCTTTCTTT
CASSLFGSGEAFF
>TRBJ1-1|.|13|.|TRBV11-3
TGTGCCAGCAGCTTCGATGAGGGGGCTGAAGCTTTCTTT
CASSFDEGAEAFF
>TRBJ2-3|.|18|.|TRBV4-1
TGCGCCAGCAGCCGCCCCACTCAGGGGTCCCCCTCCACAGATACGCAGTATTTT
CASSRPTQGSPSTDTQYF
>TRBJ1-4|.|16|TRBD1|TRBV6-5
TGTGCCAGCAGTTACTCGAGGGGGCAGGTTAATGAAAAACTGTTTTTT
CASSYSRGQVNEKLFF
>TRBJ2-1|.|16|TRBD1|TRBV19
TGTGCCAGTAGTATGAGGAGGACAGGCTACTACAATGAGCAGTTCTTC
CASSMRRTGYYNEQFF
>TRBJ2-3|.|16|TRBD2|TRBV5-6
TGTGCCAGCAGCTTAAGCGGGGGGGGACTTGGAGATACGCAGTATTTT
CASSLSGGGLGDTQYF
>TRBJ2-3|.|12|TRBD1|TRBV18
TGTGCCAGCTCACAGGGGACAGGGGGTGTGTATTTT
CASSQGTGGVYF
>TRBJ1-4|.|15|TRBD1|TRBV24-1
TGTGCCACCAGTGACCGACAGGGTGCTAATGAAAAACTGTTTTTT
CATSDRQGANEKLFF
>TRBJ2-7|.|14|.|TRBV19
TGTGCCAGTAGTATAGGGACGGGATACTCCGAGCAGTACTTC
CASSIGTGYSEQYF
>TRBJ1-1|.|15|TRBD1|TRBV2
TGTGCCAGCAGTGTTGAACAGGGGTGGGTCACTGAAGCTTTCTTT
CASSVEQGWVTEAFF
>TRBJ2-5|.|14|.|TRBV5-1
TGCGCCAGCAGCTTGTACAGGGACCAAGAGACCCAGTACTTC
CASSLYRDQETQYF